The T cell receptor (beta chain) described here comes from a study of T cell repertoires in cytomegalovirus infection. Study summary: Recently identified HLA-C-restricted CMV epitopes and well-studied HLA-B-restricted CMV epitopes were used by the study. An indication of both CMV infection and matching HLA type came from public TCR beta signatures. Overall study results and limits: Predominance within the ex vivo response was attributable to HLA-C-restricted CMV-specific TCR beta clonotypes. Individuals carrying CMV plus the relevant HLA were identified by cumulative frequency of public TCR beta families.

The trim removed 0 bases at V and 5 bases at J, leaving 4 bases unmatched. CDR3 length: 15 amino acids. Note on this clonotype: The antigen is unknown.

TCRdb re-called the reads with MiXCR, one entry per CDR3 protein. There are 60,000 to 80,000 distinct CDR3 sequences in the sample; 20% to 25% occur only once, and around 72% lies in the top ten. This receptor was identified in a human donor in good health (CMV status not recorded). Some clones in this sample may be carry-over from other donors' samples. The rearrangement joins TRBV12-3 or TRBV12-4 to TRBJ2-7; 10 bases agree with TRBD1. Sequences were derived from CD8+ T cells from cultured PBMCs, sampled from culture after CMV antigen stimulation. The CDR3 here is CASSLAGQGLHEQYF. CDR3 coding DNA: TGTGCCAGCAGTTTAGCGGGACAGGGGCTCCACGAGCAGTACTTC.